A selection of T cell receptor beta chains follows, all from one sample in a study of human T cells and chemical hapten exposure. TCRdb ran MiXCR on the RACE reads and lists one entry per CDR3 protein. The table lists some 96,000 distinct CDR3 sequences, 7.5% to 10% of them singletons. This material consisted of whole blood, taken in connection with sensitization to the hapten diphenylcyclopropenone (DPC). Receptor source: a woman in her thirties or forties with alopecia areata. Some clones in this sample may be carry-over from other donors' samples. CDR3s include the opening cysteine and the closing phenylalanine or tryptophan. D genes are given only for firm matches. Only part of the rows carry a size: once, few, many, or a class if the clone is expanded.

-,TRBD1,TRBV28,TRBJ2-7,CASLGWDRISYEQYF,TGTGCCAGTTTAGGGTGGGACAGGATTTCCTACGAGCAGTACTTC
few,-,TRBV12-3/TRBV12-4,TRBJ2-2,CASRRSGELFF,TGTGCCAGCCGCAGGTCCGGGGAGCTGTTTTTT
many,-,TRBV28,TRBJ2-1,CASSMDSARYNEQFF,TGTGCCAGCAGTATGGATAGCGCACGCTACAATGAGCAGTTCTTC
many,TRBD2,TRBV18,TRBJ2-1,CASSPRLAGGGRHNEQFF,TGTGCCAGCTCACCACGACTAGCGGGAGGGGGTCGTCACAATGAGCAGTTCTTC
many,TRBD2,TRBV20-1,TRBJ2-7,CSARIASGTSYEQYF,TGCAGTGCTAGAATAGCTAGCGGGACCTCCTACGAGCAGTACTTC
few,TRBD2,TRBV29-1,TRBJ2-1,CSASPSGRYNEQFF,TGCAGCGCCTCCCCTAGCGGGCGCTACAATGAGCAGTTCTTC
few,-,TRBV7-2,TRBJ2-7,CASRTGHSYEQYF,TGTGCCAGCAGAACGGGACACTCCTACGAGCAGTACTTC
few,TRBD1,TRBV7-2,TRBJ2-7,CASSPGTGFPYEQYF,TGTGCCAGCAGCCCTGGGACAGGTTTTCCCTACGAGCAGTACTTC
many,TRBD2,TRBV20-1,TRBJ2-4,CSASASGSGLNIQYF,TGCAGTGCTAGCGCTAGCGGGAGTGGACTAAACATTCAGTACTTC
many,-,TRBV28,TRBJ1-1,CASSLSSTEAFF,TGTGCCAGCAGTTTATCTTCGACTGAAGCTTTCTTT
many,TRBD1,TRBV28,TRBJ1-1,CASRPNRGEAFF,TGTGCCAGCAGACCCAACAGGGGTGAAGCTTTCTTT
many,TRBD2,TRBV5-5,TRBJ2-2,CASSLTQREYGELFF,TGTGCCAGCAGCTTAACCCAGCGGGAGTACGGGGAGCTGTTTTTT
medium-sized,-,TRBV7-9,TRBJ1-2,CASSPVAQGADYGYTF,TGTGCCAGCAGCCCTGTGGCACAGGGCGCAGACTATGGCTACACCTTC
-,TRBD1,TRBV6-5,TRBJ2-7,CASGAQGSPYEQYF,TGTGCCAGCGGGGCACAGGGGTCTCCCTACGAGCAGTACTTC
many,-,TRBV6-1,TRBJ2-1,CASSETDYTYNEQFF,TGTGCCAGCAGTGAAACGGACTATACCTACAATGAGCAGTTCTTC
-,-,TRBV20-1,TRBJ1-5,CSARNTGSNQPQHF,TGCAGTGCTAGAAATACGGGCTCCAATCAGCCCCAGCATTTT
-,TRBD1,TRBV7-3,TRBJ2-2,CASSSAGTGDTGELFF,TGTGCCAGCAGCTCAGCCGGGACAGGGGACACCGGGGAGCTGTTTTTT
few,TRBD1,TRBV12-3/TRBV12-4,TRBJ1-1,CASSVTGAGTEAFF,TGTGCCAGCAGCGTTACAGGGGCCGGCACTGAAGCTTTCTTT